This TCR beta chain was sequenced for a study of OX40 agonist ivuxolimab in advanced cancers. The study, taken as a whole, reports: On average, a greater number of expanded clones characterised CD8+ T cells relative to CD4+.

In regard to this clone: Its target is unknown.

The table came from immunoSEQ multiplex PCR; TCRdb's copy has only in-frame clones and leaves some out. The table has fewer than 80,000 clones, 75% to 90% seen once; the top ten hold approximately 3.8%. The TCR comes from an adult with an advanced solid tumor such as melanoma, head and neck, liver or kidney cancer. The input for sequencing was CD4+ or CD8+ T cells sorted from blood, taken in a trial of the OX40 agonist ivuxolimab.

Written as DNA, the CDR3 is TGCGCCAGCAGCTCGCTAGGGACTAGCGGGAGAAATGAGCAGTTCTTC. It encodes CASSSLGTSGRNEQFF. The rearrangement links TRBV5-1 to TRBJ2-1, with 14 bases fitting TRBD2. The V gene's germline CDR1 is SGHRS and CDR2 YFSETQ. The CDR3 contains 16 residues. V lost 3 bases, J lost 7 bases, and 6 bases stayed unmatched. Supplemented by reference TRBV5-1 and TRBJ2-1, the full variable domain reads KAGVTQTPRYLIKTRGQQVTLSCSPISGHRSVSWYQQTPGQGLQFLFEYFSETQRNKGNFPGRFSGRQFSNSRSEMNVSTLELGDSALYLCASSSLGTSGRNEQFFGPGTRLTVL.